The clone carrying this T cell receptor (beta chain) was recorded only once. Its matching antigen is unknown. Profiled with immunoSEQ multiplex PCR; TCRdb holds only in-frame clones, not every one. The repertoire has about 47,000 clones, 80% to 85% of them found once; the top ten carry roughly a quarter. This CDR3 contains 15 residues. The germline gives CDR1 LNHNV, CDR2 YYDKDF (reference sequence). Unmatched junction bases numbered 6, after V lost 7 bases and J lost 1 base. This specimen comes from a study of OX40 agonist ivuxolimab in advanced cancers. Study in general: The group had a mean age of 60 years, ranged from about 23 to 85, and was 82.7% male.

Findings and limits, study-wide: Nonresponders, in some cases, also had low normalized T-cell clonal expansion.

With autoimmune disease history or systemic immunosuppression, patients were excluded. The origin of this receptor is an adult with an advanced solid tumor such as melanoma, head and neck, liver or kidney cancer. This chain links TRBV15 with TRBJ2-2; TRBD2 matches at 7 bases. Material: CD4+ or CD8+ T cells sorted from blood, obtained in a trial of the OX40 agonist ivuxolimab. CDR3 amino acids: CATMASGGNTGELFF. The CDR3 nucleotides are TGTGCCACCATGGCTAGCGGTGGGAACACCGGGGAGCTGTTTTTT.